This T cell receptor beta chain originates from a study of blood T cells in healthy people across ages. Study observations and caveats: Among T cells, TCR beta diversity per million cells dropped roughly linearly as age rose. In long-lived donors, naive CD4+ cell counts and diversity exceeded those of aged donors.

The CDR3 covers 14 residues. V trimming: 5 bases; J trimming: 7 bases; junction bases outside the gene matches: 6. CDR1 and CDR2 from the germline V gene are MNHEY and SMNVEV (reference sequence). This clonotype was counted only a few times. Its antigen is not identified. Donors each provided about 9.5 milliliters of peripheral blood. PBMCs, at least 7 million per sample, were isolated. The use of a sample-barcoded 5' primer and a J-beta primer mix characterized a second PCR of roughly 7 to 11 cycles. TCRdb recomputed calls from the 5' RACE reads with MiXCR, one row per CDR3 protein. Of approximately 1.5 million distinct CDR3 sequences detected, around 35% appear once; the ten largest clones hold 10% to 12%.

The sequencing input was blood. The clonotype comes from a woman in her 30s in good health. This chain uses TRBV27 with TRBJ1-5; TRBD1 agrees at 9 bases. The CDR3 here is CASSAGQGRQPQHF. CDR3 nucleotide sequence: TGTGCCAGCAGTGCGGGACAGGGACGGCAGCCCCAGCATTTT.